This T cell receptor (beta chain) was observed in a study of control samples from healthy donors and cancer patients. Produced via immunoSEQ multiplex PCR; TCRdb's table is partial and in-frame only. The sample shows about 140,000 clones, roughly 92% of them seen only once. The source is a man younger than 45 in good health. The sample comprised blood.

The CDR3 nucleotides read TGTGCCAGTAGTATAGATTGGGCAGGGCGGGTTCAGCCCCAGCATTTT. This translates into CASSIDWAGRVQPQHF. The chain links TRBV19 to TRBJ1-5; D is possibly TRBD1 (5 bases). The V gene's germline CDR1 is LNHDA and CDR2 SQIVND (reference sequence). V lost 0 bases and J 6 bases, leaving 15 bases between the germline ends. The CDR3 length is 16 residues.